This T cell receptor (beta chain) emerged from a study of blood T cell repertoires in COVID-19. At the level of the study: The cDNA or gDNA used as material had been derived from T cells, B-cell-depleted T cells, or PBMCs.

Original handling: Amplification of reference gene primers was used by the study to estimate nucleated cell counts. Only in-frame clones appear in the TCRdb table, and some are missing; sequencing was by immunoSEQ multiplex PCR. V and J calls and clone size are as listed in that table; D and trimming were resolved from the DNA. Of around 220,000 clones in the sample, about 90% were seen once. This clone was detected once. V was trimmed by 5 bases and J by 2 bases, leaving 13 bases between them. The CDR3 is 14 amino acids. CDR1 is GTSNPN, CDR2 SVGIG, per germline (reference sequence). The specimen was peripheral blood. The receptor was derived from a man between 18 and 35 years old with active or convalescent COVID-19. The chain combines TRBV30 with TRBJ1-5; D gene ambiguous. The CDR3 region is CAWGITGGNQPQHF. For the CDR3, the DNA is TGTGCCTGGGGGATCACCGGGGGCAATCAGCCCCAGCATTTT.